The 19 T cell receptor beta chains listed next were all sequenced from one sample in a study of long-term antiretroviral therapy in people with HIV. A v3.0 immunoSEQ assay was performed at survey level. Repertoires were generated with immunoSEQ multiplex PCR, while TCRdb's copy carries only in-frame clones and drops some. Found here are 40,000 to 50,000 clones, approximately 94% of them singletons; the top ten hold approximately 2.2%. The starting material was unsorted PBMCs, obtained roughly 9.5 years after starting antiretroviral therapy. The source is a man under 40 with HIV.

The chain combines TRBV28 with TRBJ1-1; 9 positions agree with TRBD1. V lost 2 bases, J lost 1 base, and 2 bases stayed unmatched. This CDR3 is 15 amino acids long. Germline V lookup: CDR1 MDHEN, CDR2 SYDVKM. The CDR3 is CASSLPGQGNTEAFF. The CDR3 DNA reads TGTGCCAGCAGTTTACCGGGACAGGGGAACACTGAAGCTTTCTTT.

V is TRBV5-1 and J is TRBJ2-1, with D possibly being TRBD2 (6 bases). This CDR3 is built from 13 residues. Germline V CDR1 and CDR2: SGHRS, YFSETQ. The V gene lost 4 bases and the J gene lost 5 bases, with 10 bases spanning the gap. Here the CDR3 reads CASSEGTDNEQFF. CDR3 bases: TGCGCCAGCAGCGAGGGGACTGACAATGAGCAGTTCTTC.

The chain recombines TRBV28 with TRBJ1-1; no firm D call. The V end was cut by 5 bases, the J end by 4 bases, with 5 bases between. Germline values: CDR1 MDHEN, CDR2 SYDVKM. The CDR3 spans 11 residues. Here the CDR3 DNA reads TGTGCCAGCAGTCGAAGCACTGAAGCTTTCTTT. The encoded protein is CASSRSTEAFF.

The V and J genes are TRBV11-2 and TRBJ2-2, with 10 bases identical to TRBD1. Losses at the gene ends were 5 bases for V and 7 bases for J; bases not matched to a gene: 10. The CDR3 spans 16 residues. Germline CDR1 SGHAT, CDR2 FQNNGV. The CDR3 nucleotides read TGTGCCAGCAGCCAACCGGGACAGGGGTTTAGCGGGGAGCTGTTTTTT. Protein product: CASSQPGQGFSGELFF.

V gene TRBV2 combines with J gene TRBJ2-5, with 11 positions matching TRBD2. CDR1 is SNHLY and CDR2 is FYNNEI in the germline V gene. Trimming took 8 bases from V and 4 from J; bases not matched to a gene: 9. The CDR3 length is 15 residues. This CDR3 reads CASAPGLAALETQYF. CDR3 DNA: TGTGCCAGCGCCCCGGGACTAGCGGCCTTAGAGACCCAGTACTTC.

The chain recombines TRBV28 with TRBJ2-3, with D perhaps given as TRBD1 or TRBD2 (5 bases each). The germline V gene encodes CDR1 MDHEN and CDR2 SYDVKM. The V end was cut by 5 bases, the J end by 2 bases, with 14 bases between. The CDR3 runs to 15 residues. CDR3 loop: CASSPSRGYTDTQYF. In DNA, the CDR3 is TGTGCCAGCAGTCCCAGTCGGGGCTACACAGATACGCAGTATTTT.

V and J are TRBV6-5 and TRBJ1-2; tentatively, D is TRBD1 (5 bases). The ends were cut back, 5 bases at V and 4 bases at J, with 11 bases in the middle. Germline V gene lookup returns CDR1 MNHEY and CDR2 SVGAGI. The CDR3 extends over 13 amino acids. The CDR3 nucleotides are TGTGCCAGCAGTCCGACAGAGAGCTATGGCTACACCTTC. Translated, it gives CASSPTESYGYTF.

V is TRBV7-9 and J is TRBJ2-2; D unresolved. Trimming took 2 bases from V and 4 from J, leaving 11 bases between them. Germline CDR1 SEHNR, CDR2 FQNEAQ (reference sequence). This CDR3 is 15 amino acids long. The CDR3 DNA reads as TGTGCCAGCAGCTTACCGGAGTCGAGCACCGGGGAGCTGTTTTTT. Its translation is CASSLPESSTGELFF.

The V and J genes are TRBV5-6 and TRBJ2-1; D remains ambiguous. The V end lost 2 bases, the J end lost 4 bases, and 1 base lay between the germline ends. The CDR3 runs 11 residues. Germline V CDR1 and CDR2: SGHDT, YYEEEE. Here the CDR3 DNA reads TGTGCCAGCAGCTTATACAATGAGCAGTTCTTC. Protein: CASSLYNEQFF.

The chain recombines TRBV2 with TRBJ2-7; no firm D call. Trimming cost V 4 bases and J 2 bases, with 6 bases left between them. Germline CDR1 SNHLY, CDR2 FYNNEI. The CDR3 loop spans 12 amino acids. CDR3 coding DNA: TGTGCCAGCAGTGCCATCACCTACGAGCAGTACGTC. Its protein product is CASSAITYEQYV.

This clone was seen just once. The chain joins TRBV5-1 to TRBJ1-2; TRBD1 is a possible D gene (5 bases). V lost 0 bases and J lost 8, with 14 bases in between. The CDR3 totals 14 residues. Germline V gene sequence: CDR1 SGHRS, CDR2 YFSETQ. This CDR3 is CASSLATDSGGYTF. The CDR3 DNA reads TGCGCCAGCAGCTTGGCGACAGACTCTGGGGGCTACACCTTC.

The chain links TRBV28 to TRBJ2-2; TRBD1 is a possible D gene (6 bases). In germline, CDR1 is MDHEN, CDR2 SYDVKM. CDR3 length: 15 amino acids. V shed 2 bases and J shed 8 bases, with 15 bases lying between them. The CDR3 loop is CASSLGYRDSGELFF. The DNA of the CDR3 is TGTGCCAGCAGTTTAGGGTACAGGGATTCGGGGGAGCTGTTTTTT.

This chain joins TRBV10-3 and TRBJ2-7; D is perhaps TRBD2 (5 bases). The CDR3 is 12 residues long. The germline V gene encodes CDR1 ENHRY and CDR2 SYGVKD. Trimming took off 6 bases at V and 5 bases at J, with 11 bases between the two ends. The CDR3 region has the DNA TGTGCCATCAGCGGACCGGGGAACGAGCAGTACTTC. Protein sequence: CAISGPGNEQYF.

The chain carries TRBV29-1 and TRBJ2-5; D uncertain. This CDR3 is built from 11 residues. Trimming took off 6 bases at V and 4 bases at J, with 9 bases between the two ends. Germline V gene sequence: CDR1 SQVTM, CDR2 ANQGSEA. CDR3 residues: CSVRKGETQYF. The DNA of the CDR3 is TGCAGCGTCCGGAAGGGAGAGACCCAGTACTTC.

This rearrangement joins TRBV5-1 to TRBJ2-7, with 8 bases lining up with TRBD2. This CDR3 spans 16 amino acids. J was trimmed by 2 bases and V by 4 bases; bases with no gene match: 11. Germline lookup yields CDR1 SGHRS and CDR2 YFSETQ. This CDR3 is CASSTLAGGATYEQYF. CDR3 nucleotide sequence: TGCGCCAGCAGCACCCTCGCGGGGGGCGCGACCTACGAGCAGTACTTC.

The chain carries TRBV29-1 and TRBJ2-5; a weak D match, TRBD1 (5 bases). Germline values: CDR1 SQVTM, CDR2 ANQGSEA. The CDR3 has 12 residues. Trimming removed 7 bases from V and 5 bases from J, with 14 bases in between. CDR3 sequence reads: CSANRNEETQYF. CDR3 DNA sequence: TGCAGCGCAAACAGGAATGAGGAGACCCAGTACTTC.

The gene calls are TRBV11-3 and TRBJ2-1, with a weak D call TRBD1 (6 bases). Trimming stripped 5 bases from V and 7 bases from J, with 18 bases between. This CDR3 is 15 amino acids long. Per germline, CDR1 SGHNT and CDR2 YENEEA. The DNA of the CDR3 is TGTGCCAGCAGCCAAGGACAGTCCGTCTTGAATGAGCAGTTCTTC. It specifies CASSQGQSVLNEQFF.

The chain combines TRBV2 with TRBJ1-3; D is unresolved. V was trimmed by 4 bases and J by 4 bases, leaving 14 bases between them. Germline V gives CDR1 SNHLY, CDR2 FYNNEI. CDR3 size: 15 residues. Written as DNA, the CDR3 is TGTGCCAGCAGTGTCCGGGCCCCCAGGGGAAACACCATATATTTT. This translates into CASSVRAPRGNTIYF.

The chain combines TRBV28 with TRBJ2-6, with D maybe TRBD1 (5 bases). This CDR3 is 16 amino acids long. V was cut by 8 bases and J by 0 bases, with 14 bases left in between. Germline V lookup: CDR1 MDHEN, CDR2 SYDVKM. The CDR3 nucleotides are TGTGCCAGCCTAAGGGGCGATATCTCTGGGGCCAACGTCCTGACTTTC. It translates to CASLRGDISGANVLTF.